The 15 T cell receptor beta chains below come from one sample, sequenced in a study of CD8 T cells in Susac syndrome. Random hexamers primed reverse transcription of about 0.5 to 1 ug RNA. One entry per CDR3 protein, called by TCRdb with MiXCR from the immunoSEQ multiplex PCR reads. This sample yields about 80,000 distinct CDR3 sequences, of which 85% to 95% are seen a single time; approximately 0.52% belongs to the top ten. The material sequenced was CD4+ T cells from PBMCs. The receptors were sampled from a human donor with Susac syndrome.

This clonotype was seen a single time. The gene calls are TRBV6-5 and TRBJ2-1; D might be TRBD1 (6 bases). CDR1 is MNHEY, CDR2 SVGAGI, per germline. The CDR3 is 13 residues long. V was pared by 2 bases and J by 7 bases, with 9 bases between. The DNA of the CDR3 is TGTGCCAGCAGTTACCCCAGGGGTAATGAGCAGTTCTTC. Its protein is CASSYPRGNEQFF.

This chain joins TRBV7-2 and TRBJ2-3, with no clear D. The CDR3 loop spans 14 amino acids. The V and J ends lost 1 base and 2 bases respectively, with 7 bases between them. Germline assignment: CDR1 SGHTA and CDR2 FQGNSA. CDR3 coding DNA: TGTGCCAGCAGCTTAGAGACCTTCACAGATACGCAGTATTTT. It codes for CASSLETFTDTQYF.

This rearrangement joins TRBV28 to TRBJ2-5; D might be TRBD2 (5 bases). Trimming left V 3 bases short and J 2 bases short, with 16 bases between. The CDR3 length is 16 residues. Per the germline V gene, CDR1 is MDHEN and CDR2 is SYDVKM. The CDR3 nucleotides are TGTGCCAGCAGTTTTGCGGTCATAGCGTATCAAGAGACCCAGTACTTC. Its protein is CASSFAVIAYQETQYF.

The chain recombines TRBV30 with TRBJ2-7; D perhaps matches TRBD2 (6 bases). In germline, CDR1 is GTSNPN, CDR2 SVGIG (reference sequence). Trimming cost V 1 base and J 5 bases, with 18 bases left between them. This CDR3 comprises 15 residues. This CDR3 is CAWSGSWLASHEQYF. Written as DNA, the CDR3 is TGTGCCTGGAGTGGGTCGTGGCTAGCGAGCCACGAGCAGTACTTC.

The CDR3 loop is CASSQRTGNQPQHF. In DNA, the CDR3 is TGCGCCAGCAGCCAACGGACAGGGAATCAGCCCCAGCATTTT. The chain couples TRBV4-1 to TRBJ1-5; 8 bases agree with TRBD1. V was clipped by 2 bases and J by 4 bases; unmatched bases: 1. CDR1 and CDR2 from the germline V gene are MGHRA and YSYEKL. This CDR3 region has 14 residues.

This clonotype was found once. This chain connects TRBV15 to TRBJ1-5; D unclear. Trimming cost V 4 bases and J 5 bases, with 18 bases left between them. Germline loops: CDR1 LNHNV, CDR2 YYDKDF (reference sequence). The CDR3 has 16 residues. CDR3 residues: CATSKRRGGQDQPQHF. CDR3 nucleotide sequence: TGTGCCACCAGCAAGAGGAGAGGTGGGCAGGATCAGCCCCAGCATTTT.

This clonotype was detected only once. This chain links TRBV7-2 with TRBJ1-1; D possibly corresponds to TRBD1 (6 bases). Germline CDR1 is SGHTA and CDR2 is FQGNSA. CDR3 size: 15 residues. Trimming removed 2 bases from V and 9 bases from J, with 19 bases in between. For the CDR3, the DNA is TGTGCCAGCAGCTTACGGGGGGCCTCCAGAATACAAGCTTTCTTT. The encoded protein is CASSLRGASRIQAFF.

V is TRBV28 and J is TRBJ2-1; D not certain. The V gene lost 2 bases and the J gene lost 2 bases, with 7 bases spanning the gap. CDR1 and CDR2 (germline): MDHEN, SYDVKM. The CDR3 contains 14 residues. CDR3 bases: TGTGCCAGCAGTTTAGCTCTCCCCTACAATGAGCAGTTCTTC. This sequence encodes CASSLALPYNEQFF.

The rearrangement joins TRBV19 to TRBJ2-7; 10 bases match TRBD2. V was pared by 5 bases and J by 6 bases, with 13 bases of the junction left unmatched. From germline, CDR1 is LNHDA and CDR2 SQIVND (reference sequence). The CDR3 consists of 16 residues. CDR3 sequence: CASSSFSSGSLSEQYF. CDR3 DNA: TGTGCCAGTAGTTCGTTCTCTAGCGGGAGTCTATCCGAGCAGTACTTC.

The CDR3 is CASSPNPIGVNEQFF. CDR3 in DNA: TGTGCCAGCTCACCGAACCCGATAGGGGTCAATGAGCAGTTCTTC. This chain uses TRBV18 with TRBJ2-1, with TRBD1 as a possible D gene (5 bases). Trimming left V 3 bases short and J 6 bases short, with 15 bases between. The CDR3 is 15 amino acids. Germline-derived CDR1 and CDR2 are KGHSH and LQKENI.

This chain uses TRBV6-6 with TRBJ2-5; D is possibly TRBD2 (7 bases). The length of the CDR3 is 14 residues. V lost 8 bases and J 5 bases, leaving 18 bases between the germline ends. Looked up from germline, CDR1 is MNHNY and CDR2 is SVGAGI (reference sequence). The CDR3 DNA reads TGTGCCAGCCGGTCGGAGGGGGGGAGGGAGACCCAGTACTTC. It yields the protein CASRSEGGRETQYF.

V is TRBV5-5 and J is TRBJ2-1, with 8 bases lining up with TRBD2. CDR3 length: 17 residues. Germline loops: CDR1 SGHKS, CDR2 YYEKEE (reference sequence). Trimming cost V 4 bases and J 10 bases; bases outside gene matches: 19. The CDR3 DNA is TGTGCCAGCAGCCAGGCGGACGGGAGGGCCAGGGGCGGGGAGCAGTTCTTC. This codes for CASSQADGRARGGEQFF. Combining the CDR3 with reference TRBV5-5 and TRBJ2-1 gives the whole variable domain DAGVTQSPTHLIKTRGQQVTLRCSPISGHKSVSWYQQVLGQGPQFIFQYYEKEERGRGNFPDRFSARQFPNYSSELNVNALLLGDSALYLCASSQADGRARGGEQFFGPGTRLTVL.

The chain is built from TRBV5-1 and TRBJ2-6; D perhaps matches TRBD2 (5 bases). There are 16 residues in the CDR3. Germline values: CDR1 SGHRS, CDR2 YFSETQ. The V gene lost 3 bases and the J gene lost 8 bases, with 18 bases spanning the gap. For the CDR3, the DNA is TGCGCCAGCAGCTCAAACCTGAGGGCTGGTACCAACGTCCTGACTTTC. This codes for CASSSNLRAGTNVLTF.

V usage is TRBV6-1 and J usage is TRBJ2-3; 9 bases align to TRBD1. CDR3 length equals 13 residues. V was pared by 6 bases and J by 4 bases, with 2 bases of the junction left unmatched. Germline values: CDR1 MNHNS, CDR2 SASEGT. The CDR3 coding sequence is TGTGCCAGCAGCCGGGACAGGGCAGATACGCAGTATTTT. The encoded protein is CASSRDRADTQYF.

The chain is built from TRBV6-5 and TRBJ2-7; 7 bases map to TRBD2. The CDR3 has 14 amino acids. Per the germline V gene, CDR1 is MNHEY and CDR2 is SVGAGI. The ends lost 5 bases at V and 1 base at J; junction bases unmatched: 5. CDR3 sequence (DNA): TGTGCCAGCAGTCTAGCGGCTTTATCCTACGAGCAGTACTTC. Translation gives CASSLAALSYEQYF.